This TCR beta chain is from a study of beta chain features in type 1 diabetes. A single heparinised draw of roughly 100 mL on average was taken per donor. The entirety of the isolated RNA underwent reverse transcription, so expressed TCRB transcripts were sequenced. Data came from immunoSEQ multiplex PCR; TCRdb stores just in-frame clones and leaves some out. The sample includes more than 100,000 clones, 25% to 35% of them seen just once. Details on this clone: The antigen is not known.

Regarding the study as a whole: TCRB CDR3s were moderately but significantly shorter in Type 1 diabetes patients in all four CD4+ subsets. Healthy donors had naive, central memory and Treg TCRB repertoires that appeared less similar than those seen among patients. Reduced insertions and increased deletions marked VDJ junctions in type 1 diabetes patients. With patients and controls alike, PCR might favor shorter templates to an equal degree.

The CDR3 extends over 18 amino acids. CDR1 is MNHEY and CDR2 is SMNVEV in the germline V gene (reference sequence). The trim removed 6 bases at V and 5 bases at J, leaving 14 bases unmatched. This TCR derives from a woman in her late teens or twenties with type 1 diabetes. This chain links TRBV27 with TRBJ2-5, with 14 nucleotides matching TRBD2. Sequencing input: central memory CD4+ T cells from blood. The CDR3: CASSLGGGLAGGLETQYF. In DNA, the CDR3 is TGTGCCAGCAGCCTCGGGGGCGGACTAGCGGGAGGCTTGGAGACCCAGTACTTC.